A single sample gave rise to the 2 T cell receptor beta chains below, sequenced in a study of T cell changes during pregnancy in multiple sclerosis. The data were produced by immunoSEQ multiplex PCR, yet TCRdb's version contains in-frame clones alone and is incomplete. The sample yields some 100,000 clones, about 92% seen once. The sequences come from peripheral blood, collected in the second trimester of pregnancy. Receptors were obtained from a female donor with multiple sclerosis, enrolled in a pregnancy study.

The chain has TRBV18 and TRBJ1-2; 7 bases line up with TRBD1. Trimming removed 6 bases from V and 2 bases from J; junction bases left unmatched: 15. Germline-derived CDR1 and CDR2 are KGHSH and LQKENI. CDR3 length equals 17 residues. The CDR3 coding sequence is TGTGCCAGCTCCGTGCTAACGGGACAGAGAGAAAACTATGGCTACACCTTC. This gives the protein CASSVLTGQRENYGYTF.

The V and J genes are TRBV10-3 and TRBJ2-5, with a tentative D call TRBD1 (5 bases). Germline V gives CDR1 ENHRY, CDR2 SYGVKD. The CDR3 length is 15 residues. V dropped 3 bases and J dropped 1 base, with 12 bases sitting between them. CDR3 sequence reads: CAISDAQAFQETQYF. CDR3 bases: TGTGCCATCAGTGACGCACAGGCTTTCCAAGAGACCCAGTACTTC.